Listed here are 29 T cell receptor beta chains from one sample, sequenced in a study of response to subunit inactivated influenza vaccine. Each CDR3 protein is one row after TCRdb ran MiXCR on the RT-PCR reads. The profile shows fewer than 250,000 distinct CDR3 sequences, under 15% of them singletons. Material: CD8+ T cells sorted from PBMCs, obtained 5 days after vaccination. The receptor set was obtained from a man over 45 who received an inactivated influenza vaccine.

This clonotype was counted at least ten times. This rearrangement joins TRBV12-3 or TRBV12-4 to TRBJ2-3, with TRBD1 matching 7 bases. With V trimmed by 3 bases and J by 0 bases, 0 bases remained unmatched. The CDR3 is 14 amino acids. CDR3: CASSLDRSTDTQYF. The CDR3 nucleotides read TGTGCCAGCAGTTTGGACAGGAGCACAGATACGCAGTATTTT.

This clonotype has just a few counts. J is TRBJ2-5 and V is TRBV7-6, with TRBD2 matching over 9 bases. Germline values: CDR1 SGHVS, CDR2 FNYEAQ. The V and J ends lost 5 bases and 5 bases, in that order; junction bases with no gene match: 6. CDR3 length: 14 amino acids. The CDR3 DNA reads TGTGCCAGCAGCGCTGGGACTAGCCGGGAGACCCAGTACTTC. This translates into CASSAGTSRETQYF. The complete variable domain, with remaining parts taken from reference TRBV7-6 and TRBJ2-5, reads GAGVSQSPRYKVTKRGQDVALRCDPISGHVSLYWYRQALGQGPEFLTYFNYEAQQDKSGLPNDRFSAERPEGSISTLTIQRTEQRDSAMYRCASSAGTSRETQYFGPGTRLLVL.

This clonotype was counted ten times or more. CDR3 DNA: TGTGCCAGCAAGACATTGCTTGGCGACAGACCATCGGACACTGAAGCTTTCTTT. Translation: CASKTLLGDRPSDTEAFF. V and J are TRBV12-3 or TRBV12-4 and TRBJ1-1; TRBD1 is a possible D gene (5 bases). The germline V and J ends were trimmed by 7 bases and 3 bases, with 27 bases remaining between them. The CDR3 length is 18 residues.

Comment on this clonotype: The junction departs from the called germline gene at one end, perhaps through a read error. The chain employs TRBV2 and TRBJ2-7; the D gene is possibly TRBD2 (5 bases). Germline CDR1 and CDR2: SNHLY and FYNNEI. The CDR3 length is 11 residues. CDR3 sequence reads: CASSESAYGDF. In DNA, the CDR3 is TGTGCCAGCAGTGAATCTGCCTACGGGGACTTC.

This clonotype has at least ten counts. This chain joins TRBV7-2 and TRBJ2-1; 12 positions match TRBD2. CDR3 length: 15 residues. The germline gives CDR1 SGHTA, CDR2 FQGNSA. V shed 2 bases, J shed 4 bases, and the junction held 0 bases outside the gene matches. The CDR3 nucleotides read TGTGCCAGCAGCTTACTAGCGGGGGGGTACAATGAGCAGTTCTTC. It translates to CASSLLAGGYNEQFF.

This clonotype was counted at least ten times. The V gene is TRBV7-9, the J gene TRBJ1-1, with a possible D match to TRBD1 (5 bases). From germline, CDR1 is SEHNR and CDR2 FQNEAQ (reference sequence). This CDR3 comprises 13 residues. The V and J ends lost 1 base and 4 bases respectively, with 7 bases between them. CDR3 protein: CASSLGGGTEAFF. The CDR3 bases are TGTGCCAGCAGCTTAGGCGGGGGCACTGAAGCTTTCTTT.

The CDR3 nucleotides read TGTGCCAGCAGTAATAGACAGGGCCACGGGGAGCTGTTTTTT. It specifies CASSNRQGHGELFF. The chain combines TRBV5-5 with TRBJ2-2; TRBD1 matches at 7 bases. Trimming removed 5 bases from V and 7 bases from J; junction bases left unmatched: 8. The germline V gene encodes CDR1 SGHKS and CDR2 YYEKEE (reference sequence). This CDR3 has 14 residues.

CDR3 sequence (DNA): TGCAGTGCCCGGACAGGGGAGGGTCAGCCCCAGCATTTT. It translates to CSARTGEGQPQHF. J is TRBJ1-5 and V is TRBV20-1; TRBD1 matches 9 bases. Germline lookup yields CDR1 DFQATT and CDR2 SNEGSKA (reference sequence). CDR3 length: 13 amino acids. V was pared by 6 bases and J by 6 bases, with 6 bases of the junction left unmatched.

This clonotype was seen only a few times. The chain is built from TRBV28 and TRBJ2-3; 7 bases are shared with TRBD2. The germline CDR1 and CDR2 sequences are MDHEN and SYDVKM. V was pared by 3 bases and J by 4 bases, with 4 bases of the junction left unmatched. This CDR3 contains 14 residues. CDR3 residues: CASSLRRESDTQYF. The CDR3 nucleotides read TGTGCCAGCAGTTTGCGGCGGGAGTCAGATACGCAGTATTTT.

The rearrangement uses TRBV7-9 and TRBJ1-2; D uncertain. From germline, CDR1 is SEHNR and CDR2 FQNEAQ (reference sequence). The CDR3 contains 12 residues. The ends were cut back, 4 bases at V and 6 bases at J, with 9 bases in the middle. CDR3 coding DNA: TGTGCCAGCAGCTGGGGATCGCATGGCTACACCTTC. Translating gives CASSWGSHGYTF.

This clonotype was seen a few times. The rearrangement links TRBV12-3 or TRBV12-4 to TRBJ2-3; 14 bases fit TRBD2. Trimming at V came to 5 bases and at J to 0 bases, leaving 4 bases not matched to a gene. This CDR3 is built from 17 residues. CDR3 coding DNA: TGTGCCAGCAGTCGGGGACTAGCGGGAGTCAGCACAGATACGCAGTATTTT. Encoded protein: CASSRGLAGVSTDTQYF.

DNA for the CDR3: TGTGCCAGCACCTTACAGGATAGCAATCAGCCCCAGCATTTT. Its protein product is CASTLQDSNQPQHF. This chain links TRBV2 with TRBJ1-5; tentatively, D is TRBD1 (5 bases). The V end lost 7 bases, the J end lost 0 bases, and 10 bases lay between the germline ends. The CDR3 is 14 amino acids. Germline V gene data show CDR1 as SNHLY and CDR2 as FYNNEI.

In this sample, this clonotype turned up a few times. The rearrangement links TRBV6-2 or TRBV6-3 to TRBJ1-5, with D possibly being TRBD1 (5 bases). The V end was cut by 4 bases, the J end by 7 bases, with 20 bases between. The CDR3 runs to 16 residues. Germline values: CDR1 MNHEY, CDR2 SVGEGT. The CDR3 loop is CASSFGRSGEGQPQHF. DNA of the CDR3: TGTGCCAGCAGTTTCGGACGATCGGGTGAGGGGCAGCCCCAGCATTTT.

There are a few counts of this clonotype. The genes are TRBV9 and TRBJ2-7; D unresolved. This CDR3 has 14 residues. Trimming stripped 2 bases from V and 1 base from J, with 10 bases between. The germline V gene has CDR1 SGDLS and CDR2 YYNGEE. The CDR3 spells CASSVKGTSYEQYF. The CDR3 DNA reads as TGTGCCAGCAGCGTCAAGGGAACGTCCTACGAGCAGTACTTC.

This clonotype was counted a few times. The chain is built from TRBV25-1 and TRBJ2-7; D call uncertain. V gave up 5 bases and J gave up 12 bases, with 17 bases separating them. Looked up from germline, CDR1 is MGHDK and CDR2 is SYGVNS. The CDR3 consists of 12 residues. The DNA for the CDR3 is TGTGCCAGCAGTCCTGGCTTGGGGAAAGGGTACTTC. Translated, it gives CASSPGLGKGYF.

This chain uses TRBV13 with TRBJ2-3, with 12 bases matching TRBD2. Germline V lookup: CDR1 PRHDT, CDR2 FYEKMQ (reference sequence). CDR3 length: 21 amino acids. Trimming removed 4 bases from V and 5 bases from J; junction bases left unmatched: 22. The CDR3 region is CASSSRDRALAGGERGDTQYF. The CDR3 DNA follows: TGTGCCAGCAGCTCGCGGGACAGGGCACTAGCGGGGGGCGAGCGAGGAGATACGCAGTATTTT.

This sequence joins TRBV27 and TRBJ2-1; 9 nucleotides line up with TRBD2. Germline V lookup: CDR1 MNHEY, CDR2 SMNVEV (reference sequence). The CDR3 length is 15 residues. Losses at the gene ends were 5 bases for V and 2 bases for J; bases not matched to a gene: 4. This CDR3 is CASSPIAGAYNEQFF. The CDR3 DNA reads TGTGCCAGCAGTCCCATAGCGGGAGCCTACAATGAGCAGTTCTTC.

The chain employs TRBV15 and TRBJ2-5; D is undetermined. V was cut by 0 bases and J by 5 bases, with 7 bases left in between. CDR1 is LNHNV, CDR2 YYDKDF, per germline (reference sequence). CDR3 length equals 13 residues. The CDR3 coding sequence is TGTGCCACCAGCAGAGAGGTTGGTGAGACCCAGTACTTC. Amino acid sequence: CATSREVGETQYF. The full variable domain, rest sourced from reference TRBV15 and TRBJ2-5, is DAMVIQNPRYQVTQFGKPVTLSCSQTLNHNVMYWYQQKSSQAPKLLFHYYDKDFNNEADTPDNFQSRRPNTSFCFLDIRSPGLGDTAMYLCATSREVGETQYFGPGTRLLVL.

This clonotype occurred a few times. This chain joins TRBV6-2 or TRBV6-3 and TRBJ2-1, with a possible D match to TRBD2 (5 bases). The CDR3 runs 15 residues. In germline, CDR1 is MNHEY, CDR2 SVGEGT. V was cut by 2 bases and J by 4 bases, with 12 bases left in between. DNA of the CDR3: TGTGCCAGCAGTTACCCTGCACGCGGGTACAATGAGCAGTTCTTC. Translated, it gives CASSYPARGYNEQFF.

Only a few counts were recorded for this clonotype. The genes are TRBV10-3 and TRBJ2-5, with 7 bases matching TRBD2. The germline gives CDR1 ENHRY, CDR2 SYGVKD. The CDR3 sequence is 15 residues long. Unmatched junction bases numbered 1, after V lost 0 bases and J lost 0 bases. CDR3 amino acids: CAISESGTNQETQYF. CDR3 sequence (DNA): TGTGCCATCAGTGAGTCGGGGACTAACCAAGAGACCCAGTACTTC.

V usage is TRBV5-1 and J usage is TRBJ2-5; D ambiguous. There are 14 residues in the CDR3. Looked up from germline, CDR1 is SGHRS and CDR2 is YFSETQ. V was clipped by 4 bases and J by 5 bases, with 15 bases between them. The CDR3: CASSQWANGETQYF. CDR3 DNA sequence: TGCGCCAGCAGCCAGTGGGCAAACGGGGAGACCCAGTACTTC.

CDR3 sequence reads: CASSPPIPSGTGRDEQFF. The CDR3 region has the DNA TGTGCCAGCTCACCACCGATACCTAGCGGGACCGGTAGGGATGAGCAGTTCTTC. The rearrangement uses TRBV18 and TRBJ2-1; 9 bases are shared with TRBD2. Germline V lookup: CDR1 KGHSH, CDR2 LQKENI. After removal of 0 bases from V and 8 bases from J, the junction contained 14 bases not matched to a gene. The CDR3 contains 18 residues.

CDR3 in DNA: TGCAGCGTTGAAACAGCTTTCCATGAAAAACTGTTTTTT. Translating it yields CSVETAFHEKLFF. The chain joins TRBV29-1 to TRBJ1-4; no reliable D call. The CDR3 spans 13 residues. Germline V CDR1 and CDR2: SQVTM, ANQGSEA. V dropped 2 bases and J dropped 6 bases, with 10 bases sitting between them.

This clonotype was counted only a few times. The chain links TRBV12-3 or TRBV12-4 to TRBJ2-1; D not certain. V was cut by 5 bases and J by 2 bases, with 4 bases left in between. The length of the CDR3 is 12 residues. This CDR3 is CASSGTYNEQFF. In DNA form, the CDR3 reads TGTGCCAGCAGTGGGACCTACAATGAGCAGTTCTTC.

The chain recombines TRBV12-3 or TRBV12-4 with TRBJ2-7; D is possibly TRBD2 (7 bases). V dropped 3 bases and J dropped 1 base, with 13 bases sitting between them. This CDR3 spans 15 amino acids. The CDR3 spells CASSFGGGLSYEQYF. CDR3 DNA: TGTGCCAGCAGTTTTGGGGGGGGCCTGTCCTACGAGCAGTACTTC.

This clonotype appeared a few times. The genes are TRBV7-3 and TRBJ2-7, with a tentative D call TRBD2 (6 bases). The CDR3 has 15 residues. Germline V gene lookup returns CDR1 SGHTA and CDR2 FQGTGA. The V and J ends lost 0 bases and 5 bases respectively, with 14 bases between them. The CDR3 spells CASSLTGGPWDEQYF. CDR3 bases: TGTGCCAGCAGCTTAACGGGGGGTCCTTGGGACGAGCAGTACTTC.

This clonotype appeared a few times. This chain links TRBV19 with TRBJ2-1; D is unresolved. Germline loops: CDR1 LNHDA, CDR2 SQIVND (reference sequence). The CDR3 length is 15 residues. The V and J ends lost 3 bases and 8 bases respectively, with 17 bases between them. The CDR3 coding sequence is TGTGCCAGTAGTATCCCCGGGCCACCCCAGGATGAGCAGTTCTTC. Its protein product is CASSIPGPPQDEQFF.

This clonotype was counted a few times. This sequence joins TRBV27 and TRBJ2-1; the D gene is possibly TRBD2 (6 bases). V shed 6 bases and J shed 4 bases, with 13 bases lying between them. CDR3 size: 14 residues. Germline V gene lookup returns CDR1 MNHEY and CDR2 SMNVEV (reference sequence). CDR3 sequence: CASRDPGVYNEQFF. For the CDR3, the DNA is TGTGCCAGCAGAGACCCGGGGGTTTACAATGAGCAGTTCTTC.

In this sample, this clonotype turned up many times. J is TRBJ2-1 and V is TRBV7-9; D ambiguous. This CDR3 is built from 17 residues. Trimming took 4 bases from V and 0 from J, leaving 16 bases between them. Germline CDR1 SEHNR, CDR2 FQNEAQ (reference sequence). The CDR3 loop reads CASSSNARWVSYNEQFF. The CDR3 bases are TGTGCCAGCAGCTCCAACGCCCGATGGGTCTCCTACAATGAGCAGTTCTTC.